Listed below are T cell receptor beta chains from one sample, sequenced in a study of shared clonotypes between healthy human individuals. Repertoires were generated with immunoSEQ multiplex PCR, while TCRdb's copy carries only in-frame clones and drops some. The table has about 2 million clones, approximately 94% seen once. Sequencing input: naive CD8+ T cells sorted from blood. The receptors stem from a man younger than 30 in good health. Both conserved end residues are part of each CDR3.

v_gene	j_gene	CDR3aa
TRBV9	TRBJ2-7	CASSVEEGGSYEQYF
TRBV10-3	TRBJ2-3	CATSTLAGASSTDTQYF
TRBV2	TRBJ1-1	CASSEVRQGKTEAFF
TRBV7-8	TRBJ2-1	CASSYSAEQFF
TRBV7-6	TRBJ1-1	CASSLELAAYAEAFF
TRBV2	TRBJ1-6	CASSEPDRGPYNSPLHF
TRBV5-4	TRBJ2-7	CASSISYEQYF
TRBV5-1	TRBJ2-1	CASSLRAGLYGGGSEQFF
TRBV27	TRBJ2-2	CASSVGLTGELFF
TRBV7-9	TRBJ2-5	CASSWGGPPLPETQYF
TRBV5-8	TRBJ2-7	CASSSIGGTRASYEQYF
TRBV4-1	TRBJ2-1	CASSAAGAKYNEQFF
TRBV5-6	TRBJ2-7	CASSSQTSGGSYEQYF
TRBV7-9	TRBJ1-1	CASSLGDRNQAFF
TRBV7-9	TRBJ2-2	CASSSTEVYTGELFF
TRBV5-1	TRBJ1-5	CASSLDGQPQHF
TRBV7-9	TRBJ1-1	CASSPGTNTEAFF
TRBV11-2	TRBJ2-1	CASSLGGGDYNEQFF
TRBV11-2	TRBJ2-1	CASSLTPTIISGGLEQFF
TRBV6-5	TRBJ1-2	CASSQQGYYGYTF
TRBV6-5	TRBJ2-7	CASSGGSYEQYF
TRBV29-1	TRBJ1-2	CSVDSTLMGQGGGYTF
TRBV4-1	TRBJ2-2	CASSQDQEGWTGELFF
TRBV15	TRBJ1-1	CATSRGVGTDGTEAFF
TRBV30	TRBJ1-6	CAWSAGTTRGSPLHF
TRBV7-6	TRBJ2-7	CASSLEIAGSSYEQYF
TRBV5-8	TRBJ1-5	CASSQGQTANQPQHF
TRBV4-1	TRBJ2-7	CASSQGFGQGGHEQYF
TRBV7-8	TRBJ2-7	CASSLAISYEQYF
TRBV10-3	TRBJ2-1	CAIGWGNEQFF
TRBV14	TRBJ1-1	CASRLGGLAEAFF
TRBV5-6	TRBJ1-6	CASSLGSSPLHF
TRBV4-1	TRBJ1-6	CASSQFGQGNSPLHF
TRBV6-5	TRBJ1-1	CASSYYQGHTEAFF
TRBV9	TRBJ2-2	CASSVARDRPNTGELFF
TRBV5-6	TRBJ1-1	CASSLGRNTEAFF
TRBV11-2	TRBJ2-7	CASSFLQGAGEQYF
TRBV19	TRBJ2-3	CATTAPIRNTQYF
TRBV28	TRBJ1-2	CASSQWTGDGYTF
TRBV6-1	TRBJ1-3	CASNPGRLPGNTIYF
TRBV11-3	TRBJ1-6	CASSLGQGNSPLHF
TRBV7-9	TRBJ1-1	CASSTSENTEAFF